The T cell receptor (beta chain) under discussion was sequenced for a study of cytomegalovirus exposure and HLA in healthy donors. With regard to this clone: Its antigen is undetermined.

Germline V gives CDR1 ENHRY, CDR2 SYGVKD. The CDR3 has 15 amino acids. The junction had 1 base not matched to a gene; V was cut back by 1 base and J by 0 bases. Overall study results and limits: Cytomegalovirus association was listed for 150 or so TCR beta chains. High sensitivity and specificity were reportedly achieved when the classifier diagnosed cytomegalovirus status.

The table came from immunoSEQ multiplex PCR; TCRdb's copy has only in-frame clones and leaves some out. The repertoire includes 150,000 to 200,000 clones, about 83% of them detected once, and more than 1.1% sits in the top ten. This TCR came from a woman aged 18-35 years in good health and CMV-seronegative. This sequence joins TRBV10-3 and TRBJ2-5; 8 bases agree with TRBD2. The sequencing input was PBMCs. The CDR3 here is CAISELLADQETQYF. The CDR3, as DNA: TGTGCCATCAGTGAGTTACTAGCGGACCAAGAGACCCAGTACTTC.